This passage covers 4 T cell receptor beta chains from one sample sequenced in a study of blood T cell repertoires in COVID-19. Data came from immunoSEQ multiplex PCR; TCRdb stores just in-frame clones and leaves some out. The repertoire includes hundreds of thousands of clones, roughly 89% of them detected once, and 1.4% sits in the top ten. The sequenced sample was peripheral blood. The receptors shown here come from a woman in her twenties or thirties with active or convalescent COVID-19.

The V and J genes are TRBV4-1 and TRBJ2-1, with 9 bases lining up with TRBD2. V trimming: 2 bases; J trimming: 8 bases; junction bases outside the gene matches: 10. Germline CDR1 reads MGHRA; CDR2 reads YSYEKL. CDR3 length: 16 amino acids. The CDR3 sequence: CASSQSRGGRAYEQFF. For the CDR3, the DNA is TGCGCCAGCAGCCAATCTCGGGGCGGGAGGGCCTATGAGCAGTTCTTC.

The J gene is TRBJ1-5, the V gene TRBV6-1, with 9 bases matching TRBD1. V lost 3 bases, J lost 6 bases, and 9 bases stayed unmatched. The CDR3 spans 16 residues. Germline lookup yields CDR1 MNHNS and CDR2 SASEGT. The CDR3: CASSDPATGGLQPQHF. For the CDR3, the DNA is TGTGCCAGCAGTGACCCCGCTACAGGGGGCCTTCAGCCCCAGCATTTT.

The chain recombines TRBV12-3 or TRBV12-4 with TRBJ2-5; D ambiguous. CDR3 length equals 13 residues. V was pared by 2 bases and J by 5 bases, with 9 bases between. The chain's CDR3 is CASSLNQAETQYF. CDR3 nucleotides: TGTGCCAGCAGTTTAAATCAGGCGGAGACCCAGTACTTC.

The chain recombines TRBV15 with TRBJ2-7; possibly TRBD2 for D (6 bases). Germline V gene lookup returns CDR1 LNHNV and CDR2 YYDKDF (reference sequence). This CDR3 is 14 amino acids long. Between the trimmed V and J ends, which lost 0 bases and 6 bases, there was a span of 12 bases. The CDR3 is CATSRDSEGFEQYF. Written as DNA, the CDR3 is TGTGCCACCAGCAGAGATTCGGAGGGATTCGAGCAGTACTTC. The variable domain in full, completed from reference TRBV15 and TRBJ2-7, reads DAMVIQNPRYQVTQFGKPVTLSCSQTLNHNVMYWYQQKSSQAPKLLFHYYDKDFNNEADTPDNFQSRRPNTSFCFLDIRSPGLGDTAMYLCATSRDSEGFEQYFGPGTRLTVT.